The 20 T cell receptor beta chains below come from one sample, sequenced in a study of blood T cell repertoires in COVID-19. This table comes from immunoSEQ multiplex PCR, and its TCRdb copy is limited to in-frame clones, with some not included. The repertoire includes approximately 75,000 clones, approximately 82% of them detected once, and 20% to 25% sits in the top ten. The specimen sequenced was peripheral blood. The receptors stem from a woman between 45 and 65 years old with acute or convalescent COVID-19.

This CDR3 reads CASSIGTGAFRNSPLHF. CDR3 bases: TGTGCCAGTAGTATCGGGACAGGGGCGTTTCGTAATTCACCCCTCCACTTT. V gene TRBV19 combines with J gene TRBJ1-6, with TRBD1 matching 10 bases. In germline, CDR1 is LNHDA, CDR2 SQIVND (reference sequence). The V and J ends lost 3 bases and 6 bases, in that order; junction bases with no gene match: 8. The CDR3 runs to 17 residues. Full variable domain (outside the CDR3, taken from reference TRBV19 and TRBJ1-6): DGGITQSPKYLFRKEGQNVTLSCEQNLNHDAMYWYRQDPGQGLRLIYYSQIVNDFQKGDIAEGYSVSREKKESFPLTVTSAQKNPTAFYLCASSIGTGAFRNSPLHFGNGTRLTVT.

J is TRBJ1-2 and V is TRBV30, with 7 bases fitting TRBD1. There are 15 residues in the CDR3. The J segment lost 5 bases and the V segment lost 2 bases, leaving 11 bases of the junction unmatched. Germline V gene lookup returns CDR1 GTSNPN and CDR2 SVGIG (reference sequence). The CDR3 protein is CAWSTTGAAPYGYTF. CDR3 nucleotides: TGTGCCTGGAGTACCACAGGGGCTGCCCCATATGGCTACACCTTC.

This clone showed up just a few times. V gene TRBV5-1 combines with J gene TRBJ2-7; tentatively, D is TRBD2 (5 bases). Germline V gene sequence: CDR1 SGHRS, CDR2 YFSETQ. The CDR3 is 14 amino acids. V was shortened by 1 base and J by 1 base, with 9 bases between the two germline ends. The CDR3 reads CASSLRTGSYEQYF. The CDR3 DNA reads TGCGCCAGCAGCTTGAGAACGGGGTCCTACGAGCAGTACTTC.

CDR3: CVRSRPGGSGNTIYF. In DNA, the CDR3 is TGTGTCAGAAGTCGACCGGGGGGCTCTGGAAACACCATATATTTT. This chain connects TRBV7-5 to TRBJ1-3. TRBV7-5 is a known pseudogene. The CDR3 length is 15 residues.

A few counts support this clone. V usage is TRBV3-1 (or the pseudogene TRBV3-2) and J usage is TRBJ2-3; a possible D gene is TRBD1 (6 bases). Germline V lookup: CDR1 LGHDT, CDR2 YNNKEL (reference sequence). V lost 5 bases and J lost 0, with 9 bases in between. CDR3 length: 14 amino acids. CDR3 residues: CASSGGRSTDTQYF. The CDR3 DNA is TGTGCCAGCAGCGGGGGCCGTAGCACAGATACGCAGTATTTT.

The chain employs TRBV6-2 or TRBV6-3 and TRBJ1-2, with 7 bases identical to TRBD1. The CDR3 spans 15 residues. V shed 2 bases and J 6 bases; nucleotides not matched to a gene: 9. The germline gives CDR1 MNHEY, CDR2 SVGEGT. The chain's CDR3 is CASSYVWTGPDGYTF. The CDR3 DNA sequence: TGTGCCAGCAGTTACGTCTGGACAGGACCCGATGGCTACACCTTC.

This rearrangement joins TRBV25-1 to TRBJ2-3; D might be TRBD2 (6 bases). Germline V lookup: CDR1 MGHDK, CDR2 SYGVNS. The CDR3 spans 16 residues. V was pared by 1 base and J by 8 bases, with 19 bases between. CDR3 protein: CASSESGTEGRATQYF. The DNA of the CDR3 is TGTGCCAGCAGTGAATCGGGGACGGAGGGGCGGGCTACGCAGTATTTT.

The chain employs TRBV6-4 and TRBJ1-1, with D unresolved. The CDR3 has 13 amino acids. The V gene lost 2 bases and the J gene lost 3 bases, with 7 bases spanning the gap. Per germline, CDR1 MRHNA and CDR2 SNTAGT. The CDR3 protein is CASSDTVYTEAFF. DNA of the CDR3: TGTGCCAGCAGTGACACAGTGTACACTGAAGCTTTCTTT.

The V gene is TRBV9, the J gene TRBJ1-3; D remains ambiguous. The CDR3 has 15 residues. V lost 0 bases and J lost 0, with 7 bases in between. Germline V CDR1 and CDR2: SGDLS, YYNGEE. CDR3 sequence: CASSVGGSSGNTIYF. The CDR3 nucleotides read TGTGCCAGCAGCGTAGGAGGCAGCTCTGGAAACACCATATATTTT.

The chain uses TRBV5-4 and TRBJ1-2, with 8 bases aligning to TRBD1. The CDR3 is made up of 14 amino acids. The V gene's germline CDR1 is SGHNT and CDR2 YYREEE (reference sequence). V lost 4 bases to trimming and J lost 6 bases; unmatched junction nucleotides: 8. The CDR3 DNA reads TGTGCCAGCAGCCCTGTCCCCAGGGGGCATGGCTACACCTTC. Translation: CASSPVPRGHGYTF.

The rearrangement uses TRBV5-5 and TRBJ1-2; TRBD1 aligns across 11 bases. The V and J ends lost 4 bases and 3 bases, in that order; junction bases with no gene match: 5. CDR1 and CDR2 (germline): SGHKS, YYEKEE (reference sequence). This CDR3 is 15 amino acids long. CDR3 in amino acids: CASSTGQGADYGYTF. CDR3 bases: TGTGCCAGCAGCACAGGACAGGGGGCAGACTATGGCTACACCTTC.

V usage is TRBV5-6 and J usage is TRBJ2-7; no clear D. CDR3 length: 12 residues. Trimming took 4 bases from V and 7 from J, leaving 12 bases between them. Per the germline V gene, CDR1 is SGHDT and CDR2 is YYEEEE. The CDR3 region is CASSSVIREQYF. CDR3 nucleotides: TGTGCCAGCAGCAGCGTGATACGGGAGCAGTACTTC.

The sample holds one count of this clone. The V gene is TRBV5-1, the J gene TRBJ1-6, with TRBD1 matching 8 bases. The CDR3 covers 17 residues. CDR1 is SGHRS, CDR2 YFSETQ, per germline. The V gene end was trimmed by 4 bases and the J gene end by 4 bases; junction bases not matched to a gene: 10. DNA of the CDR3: TGCGCCAGCAGCGCCCCGGACAGGGTTGGTTATAATTCACCCCTCCACTTT. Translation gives CASSAPDRVGYNSPLHF.

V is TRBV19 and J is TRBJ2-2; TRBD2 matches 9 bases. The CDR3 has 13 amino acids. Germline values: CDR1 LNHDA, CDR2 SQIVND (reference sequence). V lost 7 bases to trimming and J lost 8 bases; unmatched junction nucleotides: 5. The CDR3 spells CASTGLASGELFF. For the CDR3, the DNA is TGTGCCAGTACTGGACTAGCGAGTGGGGAGCTGTTTTTT.

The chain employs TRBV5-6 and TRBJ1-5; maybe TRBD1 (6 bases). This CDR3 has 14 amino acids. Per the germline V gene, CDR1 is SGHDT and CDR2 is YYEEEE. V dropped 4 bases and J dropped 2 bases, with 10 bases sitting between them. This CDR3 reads CASSVRQGNQPQHF. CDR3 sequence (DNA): TGTGCCAGCAGCGTGAGACAGGGCAATCAGCCCCAGCATTTT. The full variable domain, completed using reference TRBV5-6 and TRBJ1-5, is DAGVTQSPTHLIKTRGQQVTLRCSPKSGHDTVSWYQQALGQGPQFIFQYYEEEERQRGNFPDRFSGHQFPNYSSELNVNALLLGDSALYLCASSVRQGNQPQHFGDGTRLSIL.

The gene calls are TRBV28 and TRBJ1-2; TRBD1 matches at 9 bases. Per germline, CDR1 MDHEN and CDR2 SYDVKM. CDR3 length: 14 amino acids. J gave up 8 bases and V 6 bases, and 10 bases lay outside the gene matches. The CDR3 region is CASRGQGGSRGYTF. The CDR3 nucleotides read TGTGCCAGCAGGGGACAGGGAGGATCAAGAGGCTACACCTTC.

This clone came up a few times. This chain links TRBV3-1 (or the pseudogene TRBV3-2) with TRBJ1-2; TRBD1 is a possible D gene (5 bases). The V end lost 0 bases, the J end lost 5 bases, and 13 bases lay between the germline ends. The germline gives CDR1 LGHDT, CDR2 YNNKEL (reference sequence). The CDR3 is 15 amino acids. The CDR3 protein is CASSQEGARAYGYTF. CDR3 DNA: TGTGCCAGCAGCCAAGAAGGGGCCAGGGCTTATGGCTACACCTTC.

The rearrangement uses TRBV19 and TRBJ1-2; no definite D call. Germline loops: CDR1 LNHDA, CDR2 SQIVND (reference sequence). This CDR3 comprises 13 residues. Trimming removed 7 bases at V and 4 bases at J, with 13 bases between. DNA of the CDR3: TGTGCCAGTACTAAAACCGCAAGCTATGGCTACACCTTC. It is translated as CASTKTASYGYTF.

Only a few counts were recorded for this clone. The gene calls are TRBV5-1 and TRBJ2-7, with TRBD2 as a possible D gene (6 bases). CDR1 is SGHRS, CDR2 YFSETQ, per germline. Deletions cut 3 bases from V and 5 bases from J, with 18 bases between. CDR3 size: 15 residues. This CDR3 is CASSSGTALGNEQYF. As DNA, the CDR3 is TGCGCCAGCAGCTCTGGGACTGCCTTGGGAAACGAGCAGTACTTC.

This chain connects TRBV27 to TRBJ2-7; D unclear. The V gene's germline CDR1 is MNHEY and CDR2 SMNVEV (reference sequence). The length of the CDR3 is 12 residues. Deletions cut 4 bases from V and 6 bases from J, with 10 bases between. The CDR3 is CASSYQFGEQYF. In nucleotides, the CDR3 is TGTGCCAGCAGTTATCAATTCGGCGAGCAGTACTTC.